This is a list of T cell receptor beta chains from one sample in a study of blood T cell repertoires in COVID-19. TCRdb keeps only in-frame clones here, not all; method: immunoSEQ multiplex PCR. The profile shows 100,000 to 140,000 clones, 75% to 95% of them singletons. The material sequenced was peripheral blood. These receptors all come from a woman aged 25 to 39 with acute or convalescent COVID-19. The CDR3 runs from the conserved cysteine through the conserved F or W. Each record gives: D gene, J gene, CDR3 length, V gene, clone size, CDR3 DNA, CDR3 protein. D genes are given only for firm matches. Clone size is given for some rows only: seen once, a few or many times, or a class if the clone is expanded.

>TRBD1|TRBJ1-6|16|TRBV7-2|once
TGTGCCAGCAGCTTAGCGGGGACAGGACAGAATTCACCCCTCCACTTT
CASSLAGTGQNSPLHF
>TRBD1|TRBJ1-5|14|TRBV6-5|once
TGTGCCAGCAGAAAGGACAGGGGGCGTCAGCCCCAGCATTTT
CASRKDRGRQPQHF
>.|TRBJ1-1|14|TRBV9|.
TGTGCCAGCAGCGTAGTACAGATGAACACTGAAGCTTTCTTT
CASSVVQMNTEAFF
>.|TRBJ2-7|16|TRBV6-5|.
TGTGCCAGCAGTTACTCCCCCGGCAGGGGACCTCGGGAGCAGTACTTC
CASSYSPGRGPREQYF
>TRBD1|TRBJ1-2|17|TRBV3-1/TRBV3-2|.
TGTGCCAGCAGCCAAGTCGAGACAGGGGAGGGAAACTATGGCTACACCTTC
CASSQVETGEGNYGYTF
>TRBD1|TRBJ2-7|14|TRBV5-4|.
TGTGCCAGCAGCCAAGACAGGGTACTCAACGAGCAGTACTTC
CASSQDRVLNEQYF
>TRBD2|TRBJ2-2|17|TRBV11-2|.
TGTGCCAGCAGCTTAGGAAGGACTAGCGGGAACACCGGGGAGCTGTTTTTT
CASSLGRTSGNTGELFF
>.|TRBJ1-1|14|TRBV15|few
TGTGCCACCAGCAGCCCTGGAACGGGGAGGAGAGCTTTCTTT
CATSSPGTGRRAFF
>.|TRBJ2-1|13|TRBV6-5|once
TGTGCCAGCACTATGAGGGGGTACAATGAGCAGTTCTTC
CASTMRGYNEQFF
>.|TRBJ1-5|15|TRBV19|.
TGTGCCAGTACCACCTCCGGGTATAGCAATCAGCCCCAGCATTTT
CASTTSGYSNQPQHF
>.|TRBJ1-6|13|TRBV28|.
TGTGCCAGCAGTTTTAAAACCGAGACACCCCTCCACTTT
CASSFKTETPLHF
>.|TRBJ2-7|12|TRBV9|.
TGTGCCAGCAGCGCCAATTTCTACGAGCAGTACTTC
CASSANFYEQYF
>TRBD1|TRBJ1-2|15|TRBV6-5|.
TGTGCCAGCAGTTCCCGGAGGGGGCTCGTCTATGGCTACACCTTC
CASSSRRGLVYGYTF
>TRBD2|TRBJ2-5|14|TRBV11-2|.
TGTGCCAGCAGCTCACGCGGGGGGAGAGAGACCCAGTACTTC
CASSSRGGRETQYF
>.|TRBJ2-3|16|TRBV9|.
TGTGCCAGCAGCGTAGCTCCGACAGGAGGCACAGATACGCAGTATTTT
CASSVAPTGGTDTQYF
>.|TRBJ1-1|14|TRBV10-3|.
TGTGCCACGGGGGGCGGGACAACGAACACTGAAGCTTTCTTT
CATGGGTTNTEAFF
>.|TRBJ2-7|15|TRBV18|once
TGTGCCAGCTCACCAGAGTCTCGAAACTCCTACGAGCAGTACTTC
CASSPESRNSYEQYF
>.|TRBJ1-4|14|TRBV28|.
TGTGCCAGCAGGCCGCCCAGGGGCTTAAATAATCAGTTTTTT
CASRPPRGLNNQFF
>.|TRBJ1-4|14|TRBV2|.
TGTGCCAGCAAGAACAGACCAACTAATGAAAAACTGTTTTTT
CASKNRPTNEKLFF
>.|TRBJ2-5|13|TRBV19|.
TGTGCCAGTAGTAACAGGCGATCCGAGACCCAGTACTTC
CASSNRRSETQYF
>.|TRBJ1-5|12|TRBV30|.
TGTGCCTGGAGTCCGAGTGAACAGCCCCAGCATTTT
CAWSPSEQPQHF
>TRBD1|TRBJ1-1|16|TRBV30|.
TGTGCCTGGAGTAACAGACCAAGACAGGGGAACACTGAAGCTTTCTTT
CAWSNRPRQGNTEAFF
>.|TRBJ1-5|14|TRBV11-3|.
TGTGCCAGCACCCTCGGGGGGGCAAAACAGCCCCAGCATTTT
CASTLGGAKQPQHF
>TRBD2|TRBJ2-3|14|TRBV7-2|.
TGTGCCAGCAGCCCGGGGGGGATTACAGATACGCAGTATTTT
CASSPGGITDTQYF
>TRBD1|TRBJ1-4|15|TRBV2|.
TGTGCCAGCTTTCCCGGACAGGGAAGGATAAGAAAACTGTTTTTT
CASFPGQGRIRKLFF
>.|TRBJ2-3|13|TRBV6-5|.
TGTGCCAGCACACCGGGGGGCACAGATACGCAGTATTTT
CASTPGGTDTQYF
>.|TRBJ1-1|15|TRBV19|.
TGTGCCAGTAGCGAGCCCCAACTTCCGAACACTGAAGCTTTCTTT
CASSEPQLPNTEAFF
>.|TRBJ2-5|11|TRBV6-2/TRBV6-3|.
TGTGCCAGCAGTCCGCGGGAGACCCAGTACTTC
CASSPRETQYF
>TRBD1|TRBJ1-3|17|TRBV5-1|.
TGCGCCAGCAGCTTGGATGGCTGGACAGGGGCTGGAAACACCATATATTTT
CASSLDGWTGAGNTIYF
>.|TRBJ1-6|14|TRBV3-1/TRBV3-2|.
TGTGCCAGCAGCCAAACAGGGTGGGATTCACCCCTCCACTTT
CASSQTGWDSPLHF
>TRBD1|TRBJ2-1|15|TRBV27|.
TGTGCCAGCAGAGCTGGGACAGTAATCTTGAATGAGCAGTTCTTC
CASRAGTVILNEQFF
>TRBD1|TRBJ1-2|17|TRBV7-8|.
TGTGCCAGCAGCCCCTGGGACGGTGACTTACAGGGGGTTGGCTACACCTTC
CASSPWDGDLQGVGYTF
>TRBD1|TRBJ1-6|18|TRBV7-6|.
TGTGCCAGCAGCTCCACAACTAGACGACAGGGATCAAGTTCACCCCTCCACTTT
CASSSTTRRQGSSSPLHF
>.|TRBJ2-3|14|TRBV4-3|.
TGCGCCAGCAGCCAAGACCAGAGCACAGATACGCAGTATTTT
CASSQDQSTDTQYF
>TRBD1|TRBJ2-7|11|TRBV2|once
TGTGCCACCCAGGGGGTTGAAGAGCAGTACTTC
CATQGVEEQYF
>TRBD1|TRBJ1-5|14|TRBV19|.
TGTGCCAGTAGTACGACAGGGAGAGGTCAGCCCCAGCATTTT
CASSTTGRGQPQHF
>.|TRBJ1-1|14|TRBV7-9|once
TGTGCCAGCAGCCCCCGCCGACTCGAGACTGAAGCTTTCTTT
CASSPRRLETEAFF
>.|TRBJ2-7|14|TRBV15|once
TGTGCCACCAGCAGAGCGGGGGTTAGCTACGAGCAGTACTTC
CATSRAGVSYEQYF
>TRBD1|TRBJ1-1|13|TRBV29-1|.
TGCAGCGTTGCAAACAGGGGGAACACTGAAGCTTTCTTT
CSVANRGNTEAFF
>.|TRBJ2-3|17|TRBV4-1|.
TGCGCCAGCAGCCAAGATGCGTCCCAGGGTCCAGCAGATACGCAGTATTTT
CASSQDASQGPADTQYF
>.|TRBJ1-1|14|TRBV27|.
TGTGCCAGCAGTTTATTGCGCAAGAACACTGAAGCTTTCTTT
CASSLLRKNTEAFF
>.|TRBJ2-1|14|TRBV16|.
TGTGCCAGCAGCCCCGGAGGATTTGGCAATGAGCAGTTCTTC
CASSPGGFGNEQFF
>TRBD1|TRBJ1-5|18|TRBV4-2|.
TGTGCCAGCAGCCAAGATCTAGTGAGGGGGGACAGAAATCAGCCCCAGCATTTT
CASSQDLVRGDRNQPQHF
>TRBD1|TRBJ1-1|15|TRBV28|once
TGTGCCAGCACTCCCCCGGGACAGGGGGGATTCGTAGCTTTCTTT
CASTPPGQGGFVAFF
>TRBD2|TRBJ2-1|11|TRBV28|.
TGTGCCAGCAGTGGGGGGACTATTCGGTTCTTC
CASSGGTIRFF
>.|TRBJ1-5|17|TRBV28|.
TGTGCCAGCAGTTTCCCCTTTTCCAGAATTAGCAATCAGCCCCAGCATTTT
CASSFPFSRISNQPQHF
>.|TRBJ1-2|15|TRBV27|few
TGTGCCAGCAGTTTAACGGGGAGGTTCGCAAGTGGCTACACCTTC
CASSLTGRFASGYTF
>.|TRBJ1-4|15|TRBV18|.
TGTGCCAGCTCACCACCCGGGGAGGCTAATGAAAAACTGTTTTTT
CASSPPGEANEKLFF